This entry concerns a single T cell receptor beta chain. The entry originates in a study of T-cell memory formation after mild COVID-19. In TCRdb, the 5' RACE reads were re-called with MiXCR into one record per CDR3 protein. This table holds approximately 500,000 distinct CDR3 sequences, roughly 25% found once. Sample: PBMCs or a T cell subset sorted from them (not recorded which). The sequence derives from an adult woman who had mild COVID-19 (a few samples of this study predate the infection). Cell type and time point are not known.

The CDR3 bases are TGTGCCAGCAGTCGCTCGGGGGGGGACAATGAGCAGTTCTTC. The encoded protein is CASSRSGGDNEQFF. V and J are TRBV12-3 or TRBV12-4 and TRBJ2-1; 8 bases are shared with TRBD2. The CDR3 has 14 amino acids. V shed 5 bases, J shed 5 bases, and the junction held 5 bases outside the gene matches.